The clone carrying this T cell receptor beta chain was counted at least ten times. What it recognizes is unknown. This entry belongs to a study of read filtering for tumor transcriptome and immune sequencing. Study as a whole: Mean patient age was approximately 66 years, range roughly 47 to 90; 17 male, 14 female. Study results and limitations: Approximately 87% of IR-seq clonotypes had a single read, yet these held approximately 4% of reads. Correlation between methods rose after single-read clonotypes were removed.

Every patient had bone marrow sampled while the disease was active. The library was built from around 400 ng RNA with molecular barcoded adaptors for alpha/delta and beta/gamma chains. TCRdb reprocessed the reads with MiXCR, giving one entry per CDR3 protein. The data contain about 130,000 distinct CDR3 sequences, approximately 12% of them singletons. Trimming cost V 4 bases and J 2 bases, with 9 bases left between them. The CDR3 extends over 13 amino acids. CDR1 and CDR2 from the germline V gene are MDHEN and SYDVKM. The source of this sequence is a donor at least 40 years old with multiple myeloma. The rearrangement uses TRBV28 and TRBJ2-7; D is undetermined. The sample consisted of a population of CD138-negative cells sorted from bone marrow. For the CDR3, the DNA is TGTGCCAGCAGTTCCCACAGCCCCTACGAGCAGTACTTC. Translating it yields CASSSHSPYEQYF.